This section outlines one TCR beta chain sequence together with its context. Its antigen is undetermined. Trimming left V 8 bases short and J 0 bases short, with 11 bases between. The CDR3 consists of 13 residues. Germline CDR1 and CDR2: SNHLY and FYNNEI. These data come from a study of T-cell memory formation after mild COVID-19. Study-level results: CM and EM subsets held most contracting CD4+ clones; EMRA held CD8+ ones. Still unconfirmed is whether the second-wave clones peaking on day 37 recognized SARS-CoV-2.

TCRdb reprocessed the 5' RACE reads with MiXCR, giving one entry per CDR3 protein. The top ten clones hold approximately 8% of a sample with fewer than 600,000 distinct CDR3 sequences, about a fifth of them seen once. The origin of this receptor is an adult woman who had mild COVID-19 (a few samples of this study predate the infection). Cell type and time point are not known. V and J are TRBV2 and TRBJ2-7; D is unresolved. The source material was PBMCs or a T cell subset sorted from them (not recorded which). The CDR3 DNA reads TGTGCCAGCCGTACAGCTCACTCCTACGAGCAGTACTTC. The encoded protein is CASRTAHSYEQYF.